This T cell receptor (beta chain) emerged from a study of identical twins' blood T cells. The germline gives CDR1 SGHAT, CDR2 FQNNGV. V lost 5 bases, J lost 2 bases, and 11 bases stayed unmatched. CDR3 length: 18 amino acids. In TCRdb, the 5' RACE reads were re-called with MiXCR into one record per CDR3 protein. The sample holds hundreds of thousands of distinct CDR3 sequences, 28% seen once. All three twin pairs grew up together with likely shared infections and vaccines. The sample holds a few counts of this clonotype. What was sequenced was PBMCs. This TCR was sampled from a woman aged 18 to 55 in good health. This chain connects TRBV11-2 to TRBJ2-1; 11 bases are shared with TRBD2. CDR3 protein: CASSLLFPGLAAYNEQFF. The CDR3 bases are TGTGCCAGCAGCCTTCTTTTTCCGGGACTAGCGGCCTACAATGAGCAGTTCTTC.